This TCR beta chain was identified during a study of PD-L1 blockade in urothelial cancer. Across the whole study: At 6 weeks and at 3 weeks (second dose) after treatment start, blood was analyzed.

Of note for this clone: The antigen remains unidentified.

As to time point: peripheral blood 6 weeks after treatment start. Study-level results: Better progression-free and overall survival followed lower pretreatment blood clonality.

Each PCR contained spiked-in synthetic TCR analog templates. Here immunoSEQ multiplex PCR was the method, and the copy in TCRdb shows in-frame clones only, minus some. The sample lists 100,000 to 150,000 clones, 86% occurring once. This CDR3 contains 15 residues. V trimming: 5 bases; J trimming: 5 bases; junction bases outside the gene matches: 7. Germline V gene sequence: CDR1 SGHRS, CDR2 YFSETQ. This TCR was recovered from a man in his fifties or sixties with urothelial cancer. The chain employs TRBV5-1 and TRBJ2-5; 12 bases line up with TRBD1. Sequenced here: PBMCs, sampled around atezolizumab (anti-PD-L1) treatment. Here the CDR3 reads CASRSGTGGMETQYF. The CDR3 DNA reads TGCGCCAGCAGGTCCGGGACAGGGGGCATGGAGACCCAGTACTTC.